The source of this T cell receptor (beta chain) is a study of cytomegalovirus exposure and HLA in healthy donors. Study context: An earlier analysis found 95 million to 140 million unique TCR beta sequences from around 180 million T cells. Overall study results and limits: According to an earlier analysis, most TCR beta V segments yielded productive rearrangements about 90% or about 30% of the time. In vitro testing confirmed a few CMV-associated chains as specific for CMV antigens. Reportedly, diagnosis of cytomegalovirus status by the classifier showed high specificity and sensitivity.

In the PCR, 60 Vbeta and 13 Jbeta primers were used. Profiling relied on immunoSEQ multiplex PCR, and the TCRdb table lists in-frame clones only, not all of them. The table records about 90,000 clones, roughly 67% of them present only once. This clone came up a few times. Its target is unknown. The germline V gene encodes CDR1 GTSNPN and CDR2 SVGIG (reference sequence). The CDR3 loop spans 19 amino acids. V gave up 0 bases and J gave up 9 bases, with 27 bases separating them. The chain couples TRBV30 to TRBJ1-6; possible D gene TRBD1, 6 bases. Sequencing input: PBMCs. The sequence was obtained from a woman in her forties or fifties in good health and CMV-seropositive. The CDR3 sequence: CAWSVTLTTGDLFVSPLHF. The CDR3 nucleotides read TGTGCCTGGAGTGTAACCCTCACGACAGGCGACCTTTTCGTTTCACCCCTCCACTTT.